This TCR beta chain was sequenced for a study of CD8+ T cells in alopecia areata. Germline V lookup: CDR1 MNHEY, CDR2 SMNVEV (reference sequence). After removal of 5 bases from V and 7 bases from J, the junction contained 7 bases not matched to a gene. The CDR3 runs to 15 residues. RNA was isolated and reverse transcribed to cDNA, the sequencing template. Profiled with immunoSEQ multiplex PCR; TCRdb holds only in-frame clones, not every one. The repertoire holds some 56,000 clones, with around 96% as singletons. The source was CD8+ T cells sorted from blood, collected at week 0. The sequence was collected from a human donor with alopecia areata. V usage is TRBV27 and J usage is TRBJ2-1; 11 positions agree with TRBD2. CDR3 DNA: TGTGCCAGCAGTCTTTACGGACTAGCGGGTAATGAGCAGTTCTTC. Translating it yields CASSLYGLAGNEQFF.